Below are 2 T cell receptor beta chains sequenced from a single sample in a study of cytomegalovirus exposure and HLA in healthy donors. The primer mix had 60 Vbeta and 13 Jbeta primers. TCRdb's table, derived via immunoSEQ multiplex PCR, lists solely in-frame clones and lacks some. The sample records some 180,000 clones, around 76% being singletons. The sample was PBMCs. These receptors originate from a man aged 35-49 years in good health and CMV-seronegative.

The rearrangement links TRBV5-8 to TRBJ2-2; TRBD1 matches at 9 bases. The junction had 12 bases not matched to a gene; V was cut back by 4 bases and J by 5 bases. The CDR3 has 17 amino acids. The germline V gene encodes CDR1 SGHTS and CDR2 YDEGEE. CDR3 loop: CASSRHKGQGLTGELFF. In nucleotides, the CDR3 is TGTGCCAGCAGCCGGCATAAGGGACAGGGCCTAACCGGGGAGCTGTTTTTT.

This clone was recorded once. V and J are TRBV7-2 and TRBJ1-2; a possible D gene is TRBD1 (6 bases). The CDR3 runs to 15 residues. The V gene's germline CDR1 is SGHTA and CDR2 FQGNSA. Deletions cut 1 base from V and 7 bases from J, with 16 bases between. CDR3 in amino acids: CASSLEVTGTGGYTF. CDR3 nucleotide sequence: TGTGCCAGCAGCTTAGAAGTTACAGGGACGGGTGGCTACACCTTC. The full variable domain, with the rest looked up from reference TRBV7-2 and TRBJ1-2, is GAGVSQSPSNKVTEKGKDVELRCDPISGHTALYWYRQSLGQGLEFLIYFQGNSAPDKSGLPSDRFSAERTGGSVSTLTIQRTQQEDSAVYLCASSLEVTGTGGYTFGSGTRLTVV.